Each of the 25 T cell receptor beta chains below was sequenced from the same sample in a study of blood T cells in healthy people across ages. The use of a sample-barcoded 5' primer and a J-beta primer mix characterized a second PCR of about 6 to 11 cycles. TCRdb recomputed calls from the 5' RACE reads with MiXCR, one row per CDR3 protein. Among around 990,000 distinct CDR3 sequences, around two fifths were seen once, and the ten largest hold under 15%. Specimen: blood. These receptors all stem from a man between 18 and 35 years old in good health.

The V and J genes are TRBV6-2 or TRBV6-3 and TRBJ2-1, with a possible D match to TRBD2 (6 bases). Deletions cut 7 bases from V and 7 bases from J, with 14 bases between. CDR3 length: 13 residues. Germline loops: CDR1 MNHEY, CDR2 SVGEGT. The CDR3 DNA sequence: TGTGCCAGCACCGGGACTCTGGGGAATGAGCAGTTCTTC. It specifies CASTGTLGNEQFF.

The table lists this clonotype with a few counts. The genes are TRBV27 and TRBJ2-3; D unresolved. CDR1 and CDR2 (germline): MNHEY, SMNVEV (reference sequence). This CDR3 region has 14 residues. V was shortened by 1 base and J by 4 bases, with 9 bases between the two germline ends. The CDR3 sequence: CASSLWSKADTQYF. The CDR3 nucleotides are TGTGCCAGCAGTTTATGGAGCAAGGCAGATACGCAGTATTTT.

The CDR3 region is CASSVPGLVVYF. The CDR3 DNA reads as TGTGCCAGCAGTGTCCCGGGACTAGTCGTGTATTTT. The V gene is TRBV27, the J gene TRBJ2-3; 8 positions agree with TRBD2. This CDR3 is 12 amino acids long. Germline loops: CDR1 MNHEY, CDR2 SMNVEV (reference sequence). Trimming removed 5 bases from V and 14 bases from J; junction bases left unmatched: 9.

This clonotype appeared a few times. The DNA of the CDR3 is TGCAGTGCTGGGTTCGACAATGAGCAGTTCTTC. Translation gives CSAGFDNEQFF. The rearrangement links TRBV20-1 to TRBJ2-1; D is unresolved. V was trimmed by 5 bases and J by 5 bases, leaving 7 bases between them. The CDR3 extends over 11 amino acids. Per the germline V gene, CDR1 is DFQATT and CDR2 is SNEGSKA (reference sequence).

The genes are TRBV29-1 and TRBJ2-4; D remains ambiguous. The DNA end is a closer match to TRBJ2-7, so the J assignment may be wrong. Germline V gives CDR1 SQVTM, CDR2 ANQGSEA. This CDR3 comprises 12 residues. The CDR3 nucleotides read TGCAGCGCTGCATCGTCCCGCTACGAGCAGTACTTC. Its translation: CSAASSRYEQYF.

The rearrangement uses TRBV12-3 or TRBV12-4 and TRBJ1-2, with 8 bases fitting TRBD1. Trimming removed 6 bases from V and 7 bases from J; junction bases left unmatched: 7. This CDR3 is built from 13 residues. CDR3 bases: TGTGCCAGCAGCCCTACAGGGGGTGGTGGCTACACCTTC. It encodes CASSPTGGGGYTF.

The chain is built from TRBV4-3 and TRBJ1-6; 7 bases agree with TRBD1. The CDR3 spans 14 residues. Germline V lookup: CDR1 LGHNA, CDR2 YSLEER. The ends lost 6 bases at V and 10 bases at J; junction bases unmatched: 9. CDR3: CASSFTDRESPLHF. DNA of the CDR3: TGCGCCAGCAGTTTCACCGACAGGGAATCACCCCTCCACTTT.

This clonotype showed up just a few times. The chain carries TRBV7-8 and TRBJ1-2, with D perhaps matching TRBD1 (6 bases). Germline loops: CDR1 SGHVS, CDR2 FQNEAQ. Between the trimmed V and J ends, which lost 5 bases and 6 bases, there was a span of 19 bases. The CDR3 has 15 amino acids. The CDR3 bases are TGTGCCAGCAGCCCTATGCAGGGGCTAGTGGATGGCTACACCTTC. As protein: CASSPMQGLVDGYTF.

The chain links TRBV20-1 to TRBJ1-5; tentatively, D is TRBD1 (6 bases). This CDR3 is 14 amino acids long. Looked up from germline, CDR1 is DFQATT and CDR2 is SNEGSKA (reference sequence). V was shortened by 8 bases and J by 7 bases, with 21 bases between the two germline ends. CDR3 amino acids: CSLTGRGYGQPQHF. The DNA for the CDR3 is TGCAGTCTCACGGGCAGGGGCTACGGCCAGCCCCAGCATTTT.

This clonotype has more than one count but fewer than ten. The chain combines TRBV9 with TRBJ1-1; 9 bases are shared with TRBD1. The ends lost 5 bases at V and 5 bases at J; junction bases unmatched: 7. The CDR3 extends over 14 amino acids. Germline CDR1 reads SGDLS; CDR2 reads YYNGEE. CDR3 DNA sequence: TGTGCCAGCAGGGGGACAGGGATTTCAACTGAAGCTTTCTTT. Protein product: CASRGTGISTEAFF.

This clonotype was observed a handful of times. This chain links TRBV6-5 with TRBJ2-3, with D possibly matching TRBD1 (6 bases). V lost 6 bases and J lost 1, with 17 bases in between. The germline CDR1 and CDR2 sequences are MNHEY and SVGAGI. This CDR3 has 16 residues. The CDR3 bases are TGTGCCAGCAGCCCCGGGACAACGTTGGGCACAGATACGCAGTATTTT. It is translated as CASSPGTTLGTDTQYF.

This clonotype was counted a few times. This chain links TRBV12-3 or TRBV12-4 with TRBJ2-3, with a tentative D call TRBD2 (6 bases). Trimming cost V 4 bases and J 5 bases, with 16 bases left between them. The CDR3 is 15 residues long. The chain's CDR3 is CASSSRGNPQDTQYF. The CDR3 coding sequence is TGTGCCAGCAGTTCGCGGGGTAATCCACAAGATACGCAGTATTTT.

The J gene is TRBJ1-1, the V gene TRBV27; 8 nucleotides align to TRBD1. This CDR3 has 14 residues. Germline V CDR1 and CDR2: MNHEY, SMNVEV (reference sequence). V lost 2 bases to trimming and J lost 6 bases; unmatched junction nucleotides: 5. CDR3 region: CASSLGGTGAEAFF. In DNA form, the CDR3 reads TGTGCCAGCAGTTTAGGTGGGACAGGCGCTGAAGCTTTCTTT.

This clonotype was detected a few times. The CDR3 reads CASSFAGERNYNEQFF. The CDR3 DNA follows: TGTGCCAGCAGCTTCGCCGGGGAGCGGAACTACAATGAGCAGTTCTTC. The rearrangement links TRBV7-8 to TRBJ2-1; D perhaps matches TRBD2 (5 bases). Between the trimmed V and J ends, which lost 3 bases and 3 bases, there was a span of 15 bases. In germline, CDR1 is SGHVS, CDR2 FQNEAQ. The CDR3 runs 16 residues.

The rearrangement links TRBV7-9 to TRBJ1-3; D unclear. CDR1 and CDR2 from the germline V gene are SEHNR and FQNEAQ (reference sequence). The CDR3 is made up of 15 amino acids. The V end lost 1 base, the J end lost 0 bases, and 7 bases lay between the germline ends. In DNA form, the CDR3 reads TGTGCCAGCAGCTTAGAGTTTGTCTCTGGAAACACCATATATTTT. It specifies CASSLEFVSGNTIYF.

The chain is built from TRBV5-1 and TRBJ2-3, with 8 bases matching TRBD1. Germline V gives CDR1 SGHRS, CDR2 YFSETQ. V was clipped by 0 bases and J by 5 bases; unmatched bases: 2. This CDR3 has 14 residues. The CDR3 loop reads CASSLVTGEDTQYF. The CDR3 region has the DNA TGCGCCAGCAGCTTGGTGACAGGGGAAGATACGCAGTATTTT.

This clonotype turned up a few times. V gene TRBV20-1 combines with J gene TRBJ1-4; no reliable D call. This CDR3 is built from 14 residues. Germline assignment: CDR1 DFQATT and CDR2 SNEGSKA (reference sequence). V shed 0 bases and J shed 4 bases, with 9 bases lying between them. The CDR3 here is CSARDIRDNEKLFF. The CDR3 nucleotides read TGCAGTGCTAGAGATATAAGGGATAATGAAAAACTGTTTTTT.

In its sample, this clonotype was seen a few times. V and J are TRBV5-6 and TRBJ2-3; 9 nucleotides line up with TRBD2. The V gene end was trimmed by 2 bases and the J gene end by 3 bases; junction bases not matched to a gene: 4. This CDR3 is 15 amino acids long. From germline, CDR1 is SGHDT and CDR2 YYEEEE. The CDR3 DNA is TGTGCCAGCAGCTTACCTAGCGGGGAAACAGATACGCAGTATTTT. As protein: CASSLPSGETDTQYF.

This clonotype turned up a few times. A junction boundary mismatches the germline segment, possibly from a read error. The CDR3 spells CASSYTGQGTEAFF. In nucleotides, the CDR3 is TGTGCCAGCAGCTATACAGGGCAGGGCACTGAAGCTTTCTTT. V usage is TRBV5-1 and J usage is TRBJ1-1, with a possible D match to TRBD1 (6 bases). From germline, CDR1 is SGHRS and CDR2 YFSETQ. The CDR3 runs to 14 residues.

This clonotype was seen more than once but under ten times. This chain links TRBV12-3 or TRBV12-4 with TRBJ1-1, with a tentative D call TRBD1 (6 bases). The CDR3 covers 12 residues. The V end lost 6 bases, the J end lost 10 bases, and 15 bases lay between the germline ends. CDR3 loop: CASSPGAGRAFF. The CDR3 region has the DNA TGTGCCAGCAGCCCAGGGGCAGGCAGAGCTTTCTTT.

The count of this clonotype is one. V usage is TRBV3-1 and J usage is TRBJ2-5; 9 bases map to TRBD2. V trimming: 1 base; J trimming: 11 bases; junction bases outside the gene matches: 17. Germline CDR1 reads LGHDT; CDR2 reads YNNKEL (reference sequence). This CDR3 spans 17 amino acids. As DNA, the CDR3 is TGTGCCAGCAGCCAAGTATCCGGGCGGGGGGGCCTTAATGAGCAGTACTTC. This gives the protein CASSQVSGRGGLNEQYF.

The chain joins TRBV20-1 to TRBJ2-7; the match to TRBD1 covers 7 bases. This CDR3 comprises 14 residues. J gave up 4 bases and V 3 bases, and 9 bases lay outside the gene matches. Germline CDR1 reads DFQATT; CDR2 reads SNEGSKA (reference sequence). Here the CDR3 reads CSARGGQAVYEQYF. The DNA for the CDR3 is TGCAGTGCTAGGGGTGGACAGGCGGTATACGAGCAGTACTTC.

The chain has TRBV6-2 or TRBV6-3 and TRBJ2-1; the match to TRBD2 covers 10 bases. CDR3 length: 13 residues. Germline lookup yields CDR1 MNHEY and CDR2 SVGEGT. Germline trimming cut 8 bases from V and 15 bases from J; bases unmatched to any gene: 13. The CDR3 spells CASQLNPGLAPFF. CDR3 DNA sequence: TGTGCCAGCCAACTAAACCCGGGACTAGCGCCGTTCTTC.

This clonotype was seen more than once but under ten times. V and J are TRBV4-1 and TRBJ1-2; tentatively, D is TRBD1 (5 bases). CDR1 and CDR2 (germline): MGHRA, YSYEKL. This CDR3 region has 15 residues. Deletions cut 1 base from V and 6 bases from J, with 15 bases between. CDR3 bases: TGCGCCAGCAGCCAAGTCCGGGGGGTATTTCATGGCTACACCTTC. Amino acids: CASSQVRGVFHGYTF.

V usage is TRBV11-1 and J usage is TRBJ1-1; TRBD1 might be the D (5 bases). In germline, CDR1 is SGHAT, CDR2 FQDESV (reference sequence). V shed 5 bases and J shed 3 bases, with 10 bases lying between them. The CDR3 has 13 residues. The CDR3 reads CASSPPTDTEAFF. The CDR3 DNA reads TGTGCCAGCAGCCCACCGACAGACACTGAAGCTTTCTTT.